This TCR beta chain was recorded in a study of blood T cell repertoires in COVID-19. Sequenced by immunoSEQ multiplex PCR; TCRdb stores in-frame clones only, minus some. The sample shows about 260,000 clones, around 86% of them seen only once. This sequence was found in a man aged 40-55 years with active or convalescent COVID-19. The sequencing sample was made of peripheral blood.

The CDR3 DNA reads TGTGCCAGCACCCCTGACAGTCCTAATGAAAAACTGTTTTTT. Amino acid sequence: CASTPDSPNEKLFF. The chain carries TRBV7-2 and TRBJ1-4, with D possibly TRBD1 on 5 matching bases. CDR3 length equals 14 residues. In germline, CDR1 is SGHTA, CDR2 FQGNSA. V was shortened by 7 bases and J by 3 bases, with 12 bases between the two germline ends.